Here is one T cell receptor (beta chain) with its context. This clone's antigen is unknown. No per-base quality is available; no much larger clone lies one base away. V loses 4 bases of germline sequence and J loses 5 bases, and the interval between the two ends is 15 bases. The CDR3 spans 15 residues, from the cysteine through the phenylalanine. Of all the DNA, just the CDR3 is kept, 45 bases in frame from base 1. The germline V gene gives CDR1 as SGDLS and CDR2 as YYNGEE. The library was generated by 5' RACE. The instrument was an Illumina HiSeq 2500. A second about 6 to 11 cycle PCR used a sample-barcoded 5' primer and a J-beta primer mix. A template-switch 5' adaptor carrying 12 random nucleotides introduced a unique molecular identifier onto each TCR beta cDNA molecule. Each sample yielded at least 2.5 million CDR3-containing paired-end reads. First-strand cDNA was synthesized from all RNA with the Mint cDNA synthesis kit, primed by a TRBC-specific oligonucleotide. Following uracil-DNA glycosylase treatment, all cDNA underwent a first 18-cycle PCR with the universal primers M1SS and BC2_uni_R. For the original study's pipeline: For normalization, 1 million high-quality reads were randomly selected from each sample, with every read carrying a distinct molecular identifier. Reads sharing molecular identifiers were discarded rather than binned into consensus sequences. MiTCR, set to a Q25 quality threshold and the strictest error-elimination algorithm, was used for CDR3 identification, clonotype clustering and error correction. A nonparametric unseen species model with Euler transformation was used to estimate lower-bound total TCR beta diversity. TCRdb handled the public reads itself, with Q25 trimming in fastp and clone calling in MiXCR, and kept productive beta chains. Each entry is one CDR3 protein sequence, shown with its most common DNA and genes. TCRdb, not the original authors, processed these V and J calls. Counted in this sample were fewer than 2,000,000 distinct CDR3 sequences; roughly 32% of them appeared once. The biggest ten clones account for roughly 10% of the sample.

This entry belongs to a study of blood T cells in healthy people across ages (dated by TCRdb to between 2014 and 2016). A note on the overall study: In model experiments, template switching captured roughly one uniquely barcoded TCR beta cDNA molecule for every two T cells. The study measured age-related changes in TCR beta repertoire diversity using deep sequencing normalized with unique cDNA molecular identifiers. The study analyzed two additional independent replicas of 1 million unique cDNA reads from the same blood draw for two donors, one aged 18 to 29 and one aged 80 or older. To avoid experimental bias, donors of different ages were randomly spread across the sequencing lanes. The donors were divided into four age groups: young (average about 16 years), middle-aged (around 41), aged (about 60) and long-lived (roughly 82). Broader findings and caveats from the paper: Bulk unsorted PBMC profiling prevented conclusive comparison of naive and antigen-experienced compartments. Because donor CMV infection status was unknown, age-related changes in expanded clonotypes were potentially confounded. Observed TCR beta diversity correlated strongly with the percentage of naive T cells measured by flow cytometry. As age increased, observed TCR beta diversity per million T cells dropped in a roughly linear way, and a significant reduction was already evident by age around 41. Estimates of total diversity from one million sequenced T cells were regarded as lower bounds and underestimates. Compared with the aged group, more naive CD4+ T cells, fewer expanded clones and increased TCR diversity were shown by the long-lived group, suggesting age selection.

Donors were a few dozen systemically healthy Caucasian individuals from Russia aged about 6 to 100 years. Each donor gave ten milliliters of peripheral blood, drawn into EDTA-treated Vacutainer tubes. Ficoll-Paque density-gradient centrifugation was used to isolate PBMCs, with at least 7 million per sample. Total RNA was extracted from PBMCs with Trizol reagent, with at least 6 micrograms obtained per sample. For every donor, flow cytometry on a PBMC aliquot measured the percentage of naive CD45RAhigh/CD27high T cells. This TCR derives from a woman between 25 and 40 years old in good health. The chain links TRBV9 with TRBJ2-2; perhaps TRBD2 is the D gene, with 5 bases matching. The sequencing input was blood. The nucleotide sequence reads as follows: TGTGCCAGCAGCTCTAGAGGGAGCGAAACCGGGGAGCTGTTTTTT. Its product reads: CASSSRGSETGELFF.